A selection of T cell receptor beta chains follows, all from one sample in a study of cytomegalovirus exposure and HLA in healthy donors. Assay used: immunoSEQ multiplex PCR; TCRdb lists only in-frame clones, some missing. The sample carries 120,000 or so clones, roughly 75% recorded once. The sample consisted of PBMCs. All receptors come from a female donor in good health and CMV-seronegative. Each CDR3 is given with its conserved first and last residue. D genes are given only for firm matches. Size is omitted from some rows. Given values are once, few, many or a class for expanded clones.

D gene,J gene,V gene,clone size,CDR3 protein,CDR3 DNA
TRBD1,TRBJ2-5,TRBV7-9,once,CASSFSQGAEETQYF,TGTGCCAGCAGCTTCTCACAGGGGGCTGAAGAGACCCAGTACTTC
TRBD1,TRBJ2-3,TRBV7-3,NA,CASSPGTGGDTQYF,TGTGCCAGCAGCCCAGGGACAGGGGGGGATACGCAGTATTTT
NA,TRBJ1-6,TRBV30,few,CAWSVQGSPLHF,TGTGCCTGGAGTGTACAGGGTTCACCCCTCCACTTT
NA,TRBJ1-4,TRBV28,NA,CASIRGRNEKLFF,TGTGCCAGCATCAGGGGCCGGAATGAAAAACTGTTTTTT
TRBD1,TRBJ2-7,TRBV9,NA,CASTRRATGSRYEQYF,TGTGCCAGCACTCGACGAGCGACAGGGAGTAGGTACGAGCAGTACTTC
NA,TRBJ1-1,TRBV21-1,once,CASSKGAKNTEAFF,TGTGCCAGCAGCAAAGGCGCGAAAAACACTGAAGCTTTCTTT
TRBD2,TRBJ2-5,TRBV6-5,NA,CASRSRGLAETQYF,TGTGCCAGCAGATCCAGGGGACTAGCAGAGACCCAGTACTTC
NA,TRBJ1-2,TRBV2,NA,CASSQGGLYQANYGYTF,TGTGCCAGCAGTCAAGGGGGACTCTATCAAGCTAACTATGGCTACACCTTC
TRBD1,TRBJ1-2,TRBV6-1,NA,CASSEYPDRGYGYTF,TGTGCCAGCAGTGAATACCCTGACAGGGGCTATGGCTACACCTTC
NA,TRBJ1-5,TRBV9,NA,CASSVVVGQGCNQPQHF,TGTGCCAGCAGCGTAGTGGTGGGACAAGGGTGCAATCAGCCCCAGCATTTT
NA,TRBJ2-3,TRBV19,NA,CASLGRGGGTDTQYF,TGTGCCAGTCTAGGAAGGGGTGGCGGCACAGATACGCAGTATTTT
TRBD1,TRBJ1-2,TRBV19,NA,CASRLGQIGDGYTF,TGTGCCAGTAGGCTGGGACAGATAGGGGATGGCTACACCTTC
NA,TRBJ1-1,TRBV18,NA,CASSPDRDNTEAFF,TGTGCCAGCTCACCTGACAGAGACAACACTGAAGCTTTCTTT
NA,TRBJ2-1,TRBV21-1,NA,CARTPVEWGQVYNEQFF,TGTGCCAGAACCCCTGTAGAGTGGGGGCAAGTCTACAATGAGCAGTTCTTC
TRBD1,TRBJ1-3,TRBV7-9,NA,CASSRDRSSGNTIYF,TGTGCCAGCAGCCGGGACAGGTCCTCTGGAAACACCATATATTTT
TRBD1,TRBJ2-5,TRBV19,NA,CASSIDGTGRETQYF,TGTGCCAGTAGTATAGACGGGACAGGGCGAGAGACCCAGTACTTC
NA,TRBJ2-1,TRBV5-4,NA,CASSRGTSSGLYNEQFF,TGTGCCAGCAGCAGGGGGACCTCTAGCGGCCTCTACAATGAGCAGTTCTTC
TRBD2,TRBJ2-1,TRBV19,NA,CASSTGTSGGGQQFF,TGTGCCAGTAGTACGGGGACTAGCGGGGGAGGGCAGCAGTTCTTC
NA,TRBJ2-7,TRBV28,NA,CASSPVGQPIRSSYEQYF,TGTGCCAGCAGTCCCGTGGGGCAACCTATTCGGAGCTCCTACGAGCAGTACTTC
TRBD2,TRBJ2-1,TRBV5-6,NA,CASSLVGGLAAYNEQFF,TGTGCCAGCAGCTTGGTGGGCGGACTAGCGGCCTACAATGAGCAGTTCTTC
TRBD2,TRBJ2-3,TRBV6-4,few,CASSDSGGADTQYF,TGTGCCAGCAGTGATAGCGGGGGGGCAGATACGCAGTATTTT
NA,TRBJ2-5,TRBV28,NA,CASSHAPRGRKTQYF,TGTGCCAGCAGCCACGCTCCCAGGGGCCGCAAGACCCAGTACTTC
NA,TRBJ1-1,TRBV2,few,CASAWVRPSNTEAFF,TGTGCCAGCGCCTGGGTCAGGCCGTCGAACACTGAAGCTTTCTTT
NA,TRBJ1-4,TRBV19,few,CASSGQDNEKLFF,TGTGCCAGTTCCGGTCAGGATAATGAAAAACTGTTTTTT
NA,TRBJ2-1,TRBV2,NA,CASSILALPVNEQFF,TGTGCCAGCAGTATACTAGCTTTACCGGTAAATGAGCAGTTCTTC
TRBD1,TRBJ2-7,TRBV29-1,few,CSVAGQYFYEQYF,TGCAGCGTTGCGGGACAGTACTTCTACGAGCAGTACTTC
TRBD1,TRBJ2-7,TRBV7-8,NA,CASSLTGQGSYEQYF,TGTGCCAGCAGCTTAACGGGACAGGGTTCATACGAGCAGTACTTC
NA,TRBJ2-2,TRBV21-1,once,CASSTRQITGELFF,TGTGCCAGCAGCACCCGACAGATCACCGGGGAGCTGTTTTTT
NA,TRBJ2-5,TRBV12-5,NA,CATSRGALETQYF,TGTGCTACCTCCAGGGGCGCCTTGGAGACCCAGTACTTC
TRBD2,TRBJ2-1,TRBV11-2,NA,CASSPRAAGGNEQFF,TGTGCCAGCAGCCCCAGGGCAGCGGGAGGCAATGAGCAGTTCTTC
NA,TRBJ2-3,TRBV21-1,NA,CASSKALFTSGGENSGATDTQYF,TGTGCCAGCAGCAAAGCGCTTTTTACTAGCGGGGGGGAGAATTCCGGGGCCACAGATACGCAGTATTTT
NA,TRBJ2-7,TRBV11-2,NA,CASSLPGLPYEQYF,TGTGCCAGCAGCCTCCCCGGACTCCCCTACGAGCAGTACTTC
NA,TRBJ2-1,TRBV21-1,once,CASSKVKWQYNEQFF,TGTGCCAGCAGCAAAGTAAAATGGCAGTACAATGAGCAGTTCTTC
TRBD1,TRBJ2-7,TRBV9,NA,CASSPPPGQGTTYEQYF,TGTGCCAGCAGCCCGCCGCCGGGACAGGGTACAACCTACGAGCAGTACTTC
NA,TRBJ1-5,TRBV28,NA,CASSFLGQYSNQPQHF,TGTGCCAGCAGTTTTCTCGGACAGTATAGCAATCAGCCCCAGCATTTT
NA,TRBJ2-1,TRBV5-1,few,CASSLVAGSRYNEQFF,TGCGCCAGCAGCTTGGTGGCGGGTTCGCGGTACAATGAGCAGTTCTTC
TRBD2,TRBJ2-1,TRBV7-9,few,CASSPNEGLAGGSYNEQFF,TGTGCCAGCAGCCCGAACGAGGGACTAGCGGGAGGCTCCTACAATGAGCAGTTCTTC
NA,TRBJ1-2,TRBV25-1,few,CASSDSTGDYGYTF,TGTGCCAGCAGTGACTCGACGGGGGACTATGGCTACACCTTC
TRBD2,TRBJ2-1,TRBV28,NA,CASRSTAGGRNEQFF,TGTGCCAGCAGGAGCACGGCGGGAGGGAGGAATGAGCAGTTCTTC
NA,TRBJ1-5,TRBV5-1,NA,CASSLASGSNQPQHF,TGCGCCAGCAGCTTGGCTTCGGGGTCCAATCAGCCCCAGCATTTT